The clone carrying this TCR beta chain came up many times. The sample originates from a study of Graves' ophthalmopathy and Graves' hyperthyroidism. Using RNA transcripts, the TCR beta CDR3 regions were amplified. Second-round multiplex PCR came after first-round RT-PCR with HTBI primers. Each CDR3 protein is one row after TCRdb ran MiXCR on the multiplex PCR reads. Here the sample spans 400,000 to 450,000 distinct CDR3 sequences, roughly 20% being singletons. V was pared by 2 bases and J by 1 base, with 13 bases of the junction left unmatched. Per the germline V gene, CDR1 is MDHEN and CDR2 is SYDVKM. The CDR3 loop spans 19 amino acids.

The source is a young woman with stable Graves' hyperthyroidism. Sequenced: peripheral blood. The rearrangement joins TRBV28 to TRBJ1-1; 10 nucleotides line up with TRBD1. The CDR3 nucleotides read TGTGCCAGCAGTTTAGGGTTAGGGACAGGGGAATTGTGGAACACTGAAGCTTTCTTT. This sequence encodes CASSLGLGTGELWNTEAFF. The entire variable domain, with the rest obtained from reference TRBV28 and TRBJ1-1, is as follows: DVKVTQSSRYLVKRTGEKVFLECVQDMDHENMFWYRQDPGLGLRLIYFSYDVKMKEKGDIPEGYSVSREKKERFSLILESASTNQTSMYLCASSLGLGTGELWNTEAFFGQGTRLTVV.